This paragraph covers one T cell receptor (beta chain) sequence. This specimen belongs to a study of identical twins. MiXCR, run by TCRdb on the 5' RACE reads, gives a single entry per CDR3 protein. The sample records under 300,000 distinct CDR3 sequences, approximately 11% being singletons. The CDR3 runs 16 residues. Germline V gene data show CDR1 as SGHTA and CDR2 as FQGNSA. Trimming at V came to 4 bases and at J to 10 bases, leaving 18 bases not matched to a gene. The sample was also reused in another study, on yellow fever vaccine responses in identical twins.

This TCR was recovered from a woman younger than 35 in good health. Input material: memory (CD45RO+) T cells sorted from blood. The gene calls are TRBV7-2 and TRBJ2-7, with 8 nucleotides matching TRBD2. CDR3 loop: CASSSRRTSSSGVQYF. The CDR3 region has the DNA TGTGCCAGCAGCTCGAGGAGGACTAGCTCCTCTGGGGTTCAGTACTTC.